The clone carrying this TCR beta chain was picked up many times. The library targeted TCRbeta and was prepared with unique molecular identifiers. TCRdb re-called the PCR reads through MiXCR, storing one row per CDR3 protein. This table has over 150,000 distinct CDR3 sequences, 6.6% appearing once. These data are taken from a study of T-cell reconstitution after alpha-beta-depleted transplantation in children. From germline, CDR1 is LGHDT and CDR2 YNNKEL (reference sequence). The CDR3 extends over 13 amino acids. V lost 0 bases to trimming and J lost 5 bases, with 5 bases between them. This sequence originates from a boy aged 2 to 9 with acute lymphoblastic leukemia, due to receive a stem cell transplant. The input for sequencing was PBMCs, taken before TCRalphabeta/CD19-depleted stem cell transplant. The chain is built from TRBV3-1 and TRBJ1-5; D is ambiguous. The CDR3 sequence: CASSQDPDQPQHF. The DNA of the CDR3 is TGTGCCAGCAGCCAAGATCCGGATCAGCCCCAGCATTTT. Together with reference TRBV3-1 and TRBJ1-5, the CDR3 gives the full variable domain: DTAVSQTPKYLVTQMGNDKSIKCEQNLGHDTMYWYKQDSKKFLKIMFSYNNKELIINETVPNRFSPKSPDKAHLNLHINSLELGDSAVYFCASSQDPDQPQHFGDGTRLSIL.